The T cell receptor beta chain described here comes from a study of tumor and adjacent non-tumor tissue in lung cancer. Study conclusions and caveats: TCR diversity was significantly greater in tumor than normal lung tissue.

This sample's RNA came from whole unsorted tissue. About this clonotype: The target antigen is unknown. At one end, the junction sequence differs from germline, possibly due to a read error.

Three rounds of nested PCR, following a modified ARM-PCR protocol, produced the TCRbeta library. MiXCR, applied by TCRdb to the multiplex PCR reads, yields one record per CDR3 protein. The sample includes about 110,000 distinct CDR3 sequences, roughly 74% seen only once; the top ten take more than 35%. The CDR3 has 16 residues. Germline CDR1 LGHNA, CDR2 YSLEER. The chain recombines TRBV4-3 with TRBJ1-1, with 8 bases that match TRBD1. The source is a woman aged 55 to 70 with non-small cell lung cancer. Sequencing used lung tumor tissue. In DNA, the CDR3 is TGCGCCAGCAGTCCACGAAGGACAGGGTATGGTATTGAAGCTCTCTTT. It encodes CASSPRRTGYGIEALF.